This T cell receptor beta chain derives from a study of T cells in Graves' hyperthyroidism and ophthalmopathy. At the level of the study: Staff took peripheral blood when the initial diagnosis was made, before any treatment began.

Source material for PBMCs was more than 7.5 ml fresh peripheral blood. This clonotype was found many times. RNA transcripts served as the template for amplifying TCR beta CDR3 regions. First-round RT-PCR with HTBI primers amplified the TCR CDR3 region. Via MiXCR, TCRdb re-called the multiplex PCR reads, giving one row per CDR3 protein. The table includes about 270,000 distinct CDR3 sequences, over 20% detected once. Trimming shortened V by 8 bases and J by 2 bases, and 12 bases separated the two germline ends. The CDR3 is 14 amino acids. Germline V gene sequence: CDR1 SNHLY, CDR2 FYNNEI. The sequence was obtained from a woman aged 40 to 55 with Graves' ophthalmopathy. This sequence joins TRBV2 and TRBJ2-2; maybe TRBD2 (6 bases). Input material: blood. The CDR3 reads CASWRGTNTGELFF. DNA for the CDR3: TGTGCCAGCTGGCGGGGCACTAACACCGGGGAGCTGTTTTTT. Combining the CDR3 with reference TRBV2 and TRBJ2-2 gives the whole variable domain EPEVTQTPSHQVTQMGQEVILRCVPISNHLYFYWYRQILGQKVEFLVSFYNNEISEKSEIFDDQFSVERPDGSNFTLKIRSTKLEDSAMYFCASWRGTNTGELFFGEGSRLTVL.